The 29 T cell receptor beta chains below were found in one sample sequenced in a study of blood T cell repertoires in COVID-19. The assay was immunoSEQ multiplex PCR, and TCRdb's table has in-frame clones only and misses some. The repertoire holds a few hundred thousand clones, with 80% to 90% as singletons. The source material was PBMCs or T cells enriched from blood (not recorded which). These receptors all stem from a man aged 30 to 39 who had recovered from COVID-19.

V gene TRBV4-2 combines with J gene TRBJ1-5, with 7 bases fitting TRBD1. Per germline, CDR1 LGHNA and CDR2 YNFKEQ. J gave up 3 bases and V 2 bases, and 7 bases lay outside the gene matches. The CDR3 extends over 16 amino acids. The CDR3 bases are TGTGCCAGCAGCCAAAGAGCAGGACAGGTCAATCAGCCCCAGCATTTT. It codes for CASSQRAGQVNQPQHF.

The chain joins TRBV1 to TRBJ1-4; TRBD1, the table's D call, was not compared with the DNA. TRBV1 is classified as a pseudogene. The CDR3 consists of 20 residues. DNA for the CDR3: TGCACCAGCAGCCAAGCGACCCTTCGGGACAGACTGACAACTAATGAAAAACTGTTTTTT. The encoded protein is CTSSQATLRDRLTTNEKLFF.

This rearrangement joins TRBV5-1 to TRBJ2-7; 7 positions agree with TRBD2. In germline, CDR1 is SGHRS, CDR2 YFSETQ. V lost 4 bases to trimming and J lost 2 bases; unmatched junction nucleotides: 6. The CDR3 length is 14 residues. The DNA for the CDR3 is TGCGCCAGCAGCCCGGACGGGGGGACCTACGAGCAGTACTTC. Its translation is CASSPDGGTYEQYF.

The chain is built from TRBV6-5 and TRBJ2-7; D might be TRBD2 (5 bases). The CDR3 length is 14 residues. Germline CDR1 is MNHEY and CDR2 is SVGAGI. Trimming left V 7 bases short and J 3 bases short, with 16 bases between. The CDR3 sequence is CASTGLKDGYEQYF. CDR3 nucleotide sequence: TGTGCCAGCACCGGACTCAAGGACGGCTACGAGCAGTACTTC.

The chain recombines TRBV23-1 with TRBJ2-7; possible D gene TRBD2, 6 bases. TRBV23-1 is sorted into the ORF group, with uncertain function. V was shortened by 5 bases and J by 11 bases, with 13 bases between the two germline ends. The CDR3 is 11 residues long. CDR3 amino acids: CASSCRGWEYF. The CDR3 bases are TGCGCCAGCAGTTGCCGGGGGTGGGAGTACTTC.

This clone occurred a few times. The chain employs TRBV19 and TRBJ1-2; tentatively, D is TRBD1 (5 bases). V was pared by 5 bases and J by 7 bases, with 14 bases between. CDR1 and CDR2 (germline): LNHDA, SQIVND (reference sequence). This CDR3 comprises 13 residues. The DNA for the CDR3 is TGTGCCAGTAGTCCCAGGACATTACCTGGCTACACCTTC. This gives the protein CASSPRTLPGYTF.

In this sample, this clone turned up once. The sample holds other DNA sequences that translate to the same CDR3. As DNA, the CDR3 is TGTGCCAGCAGTTCCGGGATAGATACGCAGTATTTT. Translated: CASSSGIDTQYF. V and J are TRBV28 and TRBJ2-3; D may be TRBD2 (5 bases). Trimming took 4 bases from V and 5 from J, leaving 7 bases between them. From germline, CDR1 is MDHEN and CDR2 SYDVKM. The CDR3 totals 12 residues. Supplemented by reference TRBV28 and TRBJ2-3, the full variable domain reads DVKVTQSSRYLVKRTGEKVFLECVQDMDHENMFWYRQDPGLGLRLIYFSYDVKMKEKGDIPEGYSVSREKKERFSLILESASTNQTSMYLCASSSGIDTQYFGPGTRLTVL.

The genes are TRBV19 and TRBJ1-2; 7 nucleotides align to TRBD1. This CDR3 comprises 16 residues. CDR1 and CDR2 from the germline V gene are LNHDA and SQIVND (reference sequence). V lost 6 bases to trimming and J lost 4 bases; unmatched junction nucleotides: 14. The CDR3 spells CASRAFPTGAPYGYTF. The CDR3 nucleotides read TGTGCCAGTAGAGCCTTCCCTACAGGGGCACCCTATGGCTACACCTTC.

The rearrangement joins TRBV5-1 to TRBJ2-3; 7 nucleotides match TRBD1. The trim removed 4 bases at V and 3 bases at J, leaving 5 bases unmatched. The length of the CDR3 is 14 residues. The V gene's germline CDR1 is SGHRS and CDR2 YFSETQ. The CDR3 reads CASSLGTDTDTQYF. DNA for the CDR3: TGCGCCAGCAGCCTGGGGACAGATACAGATACGCAGTATTTT.

V usage is TRBV5-1 and J usage is TRBJ2-1; 9 bases are a match to TRBD2. CDR3 length equals 19 residues. V was pared by 0 bases and J by 3 bases, with 13 bases of the junction left unmatched. CDR1 is SGHRS, CDR2 YFSETQ, per germline. The CDR3 here is CASSLDLVSGSRIYNEQFF. As DNA, the CDR3 is TGCGCCAGCAGCTTGGATCTAGTTAGCGGGAGTAGAATCTACAATGAGCAGTTCTTC.

Concerning this clone: Other nucleotide sequences in the sample specify the same CDR3. V is TRBV19 and J is TRBJ1-3, with unresolved D. This CDR3 has 13 residues. Germline V gene data show CDR1 as LNHDA and CDR2 as SQIVND (reference sequence). With 6 bases removed from V and 0 bases from J, the gap between germline ends came to 6 bases. The CDR3 loop is CASSFSSGNTIYF. The CDR3 nucleotides are TGTGCCAGTAGCTTCAGCTCTGGAAACACCATATATTTT. Drawing the rest from reference TRBV19 and TRBJ1-3, the complete variable domain is DGGITQSPKYLFRKEGQNVTLSCEQNLNHDAMYWYRQDPGQGLRLIYYSQIVNDFQKGDIAEGYSVSREKKESFPLTVTSAQKNPTAFYLCASSFSSGNTIYFGEGSWLTVV.

The genes are TRBV2 and TRBJ2-3, with 8 positions matching TRBD2. The V gene's germline CDR1 is SNHLY and CDR2 FYNNEI. The V and J ends lost 4 bases and 3 bases, in that order; junction bases with no gene match: 6. The CDR3 covers 15 residues. This chain's CDR3 is CASSASGRSTDTQYF. CDR3 DNA: TGTGCCAGCAGTGCCAGCGGGAGAAGTACAGATACGCAGTATTTT.

The chain combines TRBV28 with TRBJ1-6, with D unresolved. The CDR3 length is 15 residues. Germline values: CDR1 MDHEN, CDR2 SYDVKM. Trimming stripped 10 bases from V and 7 bases from J, with 20 bases between. The CDR3 loop is CATISLSKENSPLHF. The CDR3 DNA is TGTGCCACCATCAGCCTTTCAAAGGAGAATTCACCCCTCCACTTT.

This sequence joins TRBV28 and TRBJ1-3; D unclear. The germline gives CDR1 MDHEN, CDR2 SYDVKM. The CDR3 spans 14 residues. Trimming took 3 bases from V and 0 from J, leaving 6 bases between them. The CDR3 loop is CASSFPGSGNTIYF. CDR3 sequence (DNA): TGTGCCAGCAGTTTCCCGGGCTCTGGAAACACCATATATTTT.

The chain combines TRBV5-1 with TRBJ1-2, with 9 bases lining up with TRBD1. This CDR3 has 15 amino acids. CDR1 and CDR2 (germline): SGHRS, YFSETQ. Trimming removed 2 bases from V and 8 bases from J; junction bases left unmatched: 10. The CDR3 sequence: CASSLDPGQGFGYTF. The CDR3 nucleotides read TGCGCCAGCAGCTTAGATCCGGGACAGGGTTTCGGCTACACCTTC.

The chain links TRBV10-3 to TRBJ2-7, with D possibly TRBD1 on 6 matching bases. Germline assignment: CDR1 ENHRY and CDR2 SYGVKD. The ends were cut back, 3 bases at V and 4 bases at J, with 16 bases in the middle. The CDR3 is 15 amino acids. CDR3 coding DNA: TGTGCCATCAGTGATTCAGGGGTGGGGCTGTACGAGCAGTACTTC. Translated: CAISDSGVGLYEQYF.

This chain joins TRBV9 and TRBJ1-3; D is unclear. Germline V gene sequence: CDR1 SGDLS, CDR2 YYNGEE. This CDR3 has 15 amino acids. With 0 bases removed from V and 0 bases from J, the gap between germline ends came to 7 bases. CDR3 loop: CASSVGHNSGNTIYF. For the CDR3, the DNA is TGTGCCAGCAGCGTAGGCCACAACTCTGGAAACACCATATATTTT. The whole variable domain, remainder taken from reference TRBV9 and TRBJ1-3, is DSGVTQTPKHLITATGQRVTLRCSPRSGDLSVYWYQQSLDQGLQFLIQYYNGEERAKGNILERFSAQQFPDLHSELNLSSLELGDSALYFCASSVGHNSGNTIYFGEGSWLTVV.

This chain connects TRBV19 to TRBJ1-6, with TRBD1 matching over 9 bases. Germline CDR1 is LNHDA and CDR2 is SQIVND (reference sequence). The CDR3 runs 14 residues. Trimming took 6 bases from V and 11 from J; bases not matched to a gene: 8. The CDR3 is CASSTTGGAAPLHF. DNA for the CDR3: TGTGCCAGTAGCACCACAGGGGGCGCGGCACCCCTCCACTTT.

V is TRBV6-5 and J is TRBJ2-5, with D possibly matching TRBD2 (6 bases). The CDR3 is 13 residues long. Germline-derived CDR1 and CDR2 are MNHEY and SVGAGI. Trimming stripped 6 bases from V and 7 bases from J, with 15 bases between. CDR3 protein: CASRYSGRGTQYF. The CDR3 DNA reads TGTGCCAGCAGATATAGCGGAAGGGGGACCCAGTACTTC.

This sequence joins TRBV19 and TRBJ1-2; possible D gene TRBD1, 5 bases. V lost 5 bases and J 8 bases, leaving 12 bases between the germline ends. This CDR3 has 12 amino acids. Germline CDR1 is LNHDA and CDR2 is SQIVND (reference sequence). CDR3 loop: CASSPLRGGYTF. CDR3 nucleotide sequence: TGTGCCAGTAGTCCGCTGCGGGGGGGCTACACCTTC.

The J gene is TRBJ1-6, the V gene TRBV2, with 7 bases fitting TRBD1. Germline CDR1 SNHLY, CDR2 FYNNEI. The V gene end was trimmed by 4 bases and the J gene end by 9 bases; junction bases not matched to a gene: 9. The CDR3 runs 15 residues. The CDR3 DNA sequence: TGTGCCAGCAGTGGAGGACAGGCCGTAGGTTCACCCCTCCACTTT. Its translation is CASSGGQAVGSPLHF.

This clone appeared a few times. The chain combines TRBV10-3 with TRBJ1-1, with D tentatively TRBD1 (6 bases). Germline V gene data show CDR1 as ENHRY and CDR2 as SYGVKD. Trimming shortened V by 5 bases and J by 5 bases, and 12 bases separated the two germline ends. This CDR3 has 13 amino acids. In DNA form, the CDR3 reads TGTGCCATCAGTATTACAGGGAATACTGAAGCTTTCTTT. Protein sequence: CAISITGNTEAFF.

V gene TRBV28 combines with J gene TRBJ2-3, with D possibly being TRBD2 (6 bases). Germline-derived CDR1 and CDR2 are MDHEN and SYDVKM. The CDR3 extends over 15 amino acids. V was shortened by 6 bases and J by 8 bases, with 21 bases between the two germline ends. CDR3 coding DNA: TGTGCCAGCAGCCCCCCCTCTACTAGCTTGGGTACGCAGTATTTT. Residues: CASSPPSTSLGTQYF.

The genes are TRBV18 and TRBJ1-2; D remains ambiguous. Deletions cut 4 bases from V and 8 bases from J, with 11 bases between. Per germline, CDR1 KGHSH and CDR2 LQKENI. The CDR3 is 12 amino acids. For the CDR3, the DNA is TGTGCCAGCTCACTCAGGCCGGAAGGCTACACCTTC. Amino acid sequence: CASSLRPEGYTF.

J is TRBJ2-4 and V is TRBV18; D may be TRBD1 (5 bases). Trimming left V 2 bases short and J 0 bases short, with 17 bases between. CDR3 length equals 18 residues. Per the germline V gene, CDR1 is KGHSH and CDR2 is LQKENI. The CDR3 nucleotides are TGTGCCAGCTCACCAGCCCTTCAGGGTCACCTAGCCAAAAACATTCAGTACTTC. Translation gives CASSPALQGHLAKNIQYF.

V is TRBV19 and J is TRBJ1-5, with D tentatively TRBD1 (5 bases). V was shortened by 4 bases and J by 6 bases, with 16 bases between the two germline ends. Germline assignment: CDR1 LNHDA and CDR2 SQIVND (reference sequence). The CDR3 covers 15 residues. The CDR3 DNA follows: TGTGCCAGTAGTAGTACGCAGGGTACCCGTCAGCCCCAGCATTTT. Protein sequence: CASSSTQGTRQPQHF.

CDR3 sequence: CAISESEGARELFF. The CDR3 nucleotides read TGTGCCATCAGTGAGTCTGAGGGGGCGCGGGAACTGTTTTTT. V is TRBV10-3 and J is TRBJ1-4; 7 nucleotides agree with TRBD1. From germline, CDR1 is ENHRY and CDR2 SYGVKD. The CDR3 is 14 residues long. Trimming at V came to 0 bases and at J to 12 bases, leaving 7 bases not matched to a gene.

The rearrangement uses TRBV3-1 (or the pseudogene TRBV3-2) and TRBJ1-5; 7 positions agree with TRBD1. In germline, CDR1 is LGHDT, CDR2 YNNKEL (reference sequence). CDR3 length equals 15 residues. V gave up 2 bases and J gave up 3 bases; unmatched junction bases: 4. The DNA for the CDR3 is TGTGCCAGCAGCCAATCCGGGACAGACAATCAGCCCCAGCATTTT. Residues: CASSQSGTDNQPQHF.

This chain uses TRBV7-8 with TRBJ1-5; 11 nucleotides match TRBD1. After removal of 3 bases from V and 5 bases from J, the junction contained 9 bases not matched to a gene. The CDR3 has 17 residues. Germline loops: CDR1 SGHVS, CDR2 FQNEAQ. The CDR3 loop is CASSLHQGQGVDQPQHF. The CDR3 DNA reads as TGTGCCAGCAGCTTGCACCAGGGACAGGGGGTAGATCAGCCCCAGCATTTT.